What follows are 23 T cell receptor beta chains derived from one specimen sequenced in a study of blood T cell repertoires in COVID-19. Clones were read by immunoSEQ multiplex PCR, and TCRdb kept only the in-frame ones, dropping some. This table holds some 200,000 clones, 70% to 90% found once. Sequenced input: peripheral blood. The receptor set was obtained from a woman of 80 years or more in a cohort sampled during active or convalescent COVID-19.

The CDR3 sequence is CASSSGTESYGYTF. The DNA of the CDR3 is TGTGCCAGCAGCTCCGGGACAGAGAGTTATGGCTACACCTTC. The rearrangement joins TRBV28 to TRBJ1-2, with TRBD1 identical over 7 bases. From germline, CDR1 is MDHEN and CDR2 SYDVKM. V shed 6 bases, J shed 5 bases, and the junction held 9 bases outside the gene matches. This CDR3 is built from 14 residues.

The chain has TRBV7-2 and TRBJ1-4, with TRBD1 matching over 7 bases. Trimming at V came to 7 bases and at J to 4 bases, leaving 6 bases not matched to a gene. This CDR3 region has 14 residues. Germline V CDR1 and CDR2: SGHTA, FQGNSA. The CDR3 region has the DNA TGTGCCAGCAAACCGGGACAGAGTAATGAAAAACTGTTTTTT. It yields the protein CASKPGQSNEKLFF.

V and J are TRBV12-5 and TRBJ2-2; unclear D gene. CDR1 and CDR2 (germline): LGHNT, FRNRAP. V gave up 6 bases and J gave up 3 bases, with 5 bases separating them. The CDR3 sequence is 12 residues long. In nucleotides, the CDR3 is TGTGCTAGTGGACAGCACACCGGGGAGCTGTTTTTT. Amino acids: CASGQHTGELFF.

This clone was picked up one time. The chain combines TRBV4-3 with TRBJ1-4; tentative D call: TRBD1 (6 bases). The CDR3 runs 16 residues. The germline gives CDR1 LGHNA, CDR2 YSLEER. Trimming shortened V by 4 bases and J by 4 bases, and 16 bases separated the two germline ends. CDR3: CASSPFTGNGNEKLFF. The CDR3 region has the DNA TGCGCCAGCAGCCCCTTTACAGGGAACGGTAATGAAAAACTGTTTTTT.

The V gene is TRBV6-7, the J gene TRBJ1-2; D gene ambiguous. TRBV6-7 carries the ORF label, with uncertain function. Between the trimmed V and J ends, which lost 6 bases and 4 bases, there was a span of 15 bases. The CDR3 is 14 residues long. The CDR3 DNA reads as TGTGCCAGCAGCCTTCCCGGGAGGTGCTATGGCTACACCTTC. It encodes CASSLPGRCYGYTF.

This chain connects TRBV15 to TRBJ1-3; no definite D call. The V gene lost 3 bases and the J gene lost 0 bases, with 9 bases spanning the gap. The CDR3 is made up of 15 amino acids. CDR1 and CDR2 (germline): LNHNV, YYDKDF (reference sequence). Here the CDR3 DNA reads TGTGCCACCAGCAGGACTCAACTCTCTGGAAACACCATATATTTT. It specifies CATSRTQLSGNTIYF.

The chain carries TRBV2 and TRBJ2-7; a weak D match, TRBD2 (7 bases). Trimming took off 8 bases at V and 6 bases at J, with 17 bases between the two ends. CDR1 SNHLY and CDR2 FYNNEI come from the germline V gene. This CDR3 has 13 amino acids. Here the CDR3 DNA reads TGTGCCAGCTCATGGGGGGGGCAGATCGAGCAGTACTTC. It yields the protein CASSWGGQIEQYF.

The CDR3 bases are TGTGCCAGCAGCCTCGGACAGTACAATGAGCAGTTCTTC. Amino acids: CASSLGQYNEQFF. This chain uses TRBV7-9 with TRBJ2-1, with a possible D match to TRBD1 (6 bases). Between the trimmed V and J ends, which lost 5 bases and 4 bases, there was a span of 9 bases. Germline values: CDR1 SEHNR, CDR2 FQNEAQ (reference sequence). The CDR3 has 13 residues.

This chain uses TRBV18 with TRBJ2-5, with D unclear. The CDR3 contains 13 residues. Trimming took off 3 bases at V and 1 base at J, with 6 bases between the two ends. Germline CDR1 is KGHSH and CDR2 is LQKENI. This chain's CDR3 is CASSPTLQETQYF. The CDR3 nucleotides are TGTGCCAGCTCACCGACACTCCAAGAGACCCAGTACTTC.

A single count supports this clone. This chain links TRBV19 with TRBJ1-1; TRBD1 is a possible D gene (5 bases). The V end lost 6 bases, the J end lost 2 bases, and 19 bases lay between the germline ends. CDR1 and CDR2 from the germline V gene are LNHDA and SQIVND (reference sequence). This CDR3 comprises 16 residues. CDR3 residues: CASSPSLGGANTEAFF. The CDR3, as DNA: TGTGCCAGTAGCCCTTCTCTCGGGGGAGCCAACACTGAAGCTTTCTTT.

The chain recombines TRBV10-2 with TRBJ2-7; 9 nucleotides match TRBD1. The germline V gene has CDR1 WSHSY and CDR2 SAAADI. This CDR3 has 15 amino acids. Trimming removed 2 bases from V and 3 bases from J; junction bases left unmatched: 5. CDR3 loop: CASSEAPGQGYEQYF. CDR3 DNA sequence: TGCGCCAGCAGTGAGGCCCCGGGACAGGGCTACGAGCAGTACTTC.

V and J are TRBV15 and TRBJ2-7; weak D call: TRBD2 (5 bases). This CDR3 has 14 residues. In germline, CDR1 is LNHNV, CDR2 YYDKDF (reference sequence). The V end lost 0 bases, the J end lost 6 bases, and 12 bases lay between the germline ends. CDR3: CATSRDPHRGEQYF. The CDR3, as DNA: TGTGCCACCAGCAGAGATCCGCACCGGGGCGAGCAGTACTTC.

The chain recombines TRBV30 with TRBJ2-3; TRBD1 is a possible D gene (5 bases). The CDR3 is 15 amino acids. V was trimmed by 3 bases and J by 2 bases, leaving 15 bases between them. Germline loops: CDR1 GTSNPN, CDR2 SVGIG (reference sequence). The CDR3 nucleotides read TGTGCCTGGAGCCTAGGGGCCAGACTCACAGATACGCAGTATTTT. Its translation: CAWSLGARLTDTQYF.

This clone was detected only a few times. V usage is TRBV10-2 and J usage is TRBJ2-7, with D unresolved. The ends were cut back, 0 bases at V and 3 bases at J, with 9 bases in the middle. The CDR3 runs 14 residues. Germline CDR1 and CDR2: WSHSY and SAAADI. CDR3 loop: CASSESYVLYEQYF. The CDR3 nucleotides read TGCGCCAGCAGTGAGTCGTACGTACTCTACGAGCAGTACTTC.

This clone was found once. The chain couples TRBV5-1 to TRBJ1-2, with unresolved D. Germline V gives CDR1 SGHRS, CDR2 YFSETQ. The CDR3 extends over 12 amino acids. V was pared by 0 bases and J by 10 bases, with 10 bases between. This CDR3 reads CASSLVSRDYTF. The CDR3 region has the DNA TGCGCCAGCAGCTTGGTTTCGAGGGACTACACCTTC.

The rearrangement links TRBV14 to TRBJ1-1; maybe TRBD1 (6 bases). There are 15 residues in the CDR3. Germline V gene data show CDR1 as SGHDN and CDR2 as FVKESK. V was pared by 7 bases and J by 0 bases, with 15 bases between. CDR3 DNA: TGTGCCAGCACTACTACAGGGACCATGAACACTGAAGCTTTCTTT. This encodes CASTTTGTMNTEAFF.

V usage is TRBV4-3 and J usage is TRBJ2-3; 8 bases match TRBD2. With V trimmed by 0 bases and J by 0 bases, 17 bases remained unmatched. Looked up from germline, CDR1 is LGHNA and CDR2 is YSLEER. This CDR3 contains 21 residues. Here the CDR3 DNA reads TGCGCCAGCAGCCAAGATCCCCCGGGACTAGGGGCCCCCCGTAGCACAGATACGCAGTATTTT. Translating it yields CASSQDPPGLGAPRSTDTQYF.

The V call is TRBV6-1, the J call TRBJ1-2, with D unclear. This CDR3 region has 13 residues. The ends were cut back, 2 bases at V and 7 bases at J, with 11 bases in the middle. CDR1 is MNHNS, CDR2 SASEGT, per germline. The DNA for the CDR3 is TGTGCCAGCAGTGAATCATCGGGGTTTGGCTACACCTTC. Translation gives CASSESSGFGYTF.

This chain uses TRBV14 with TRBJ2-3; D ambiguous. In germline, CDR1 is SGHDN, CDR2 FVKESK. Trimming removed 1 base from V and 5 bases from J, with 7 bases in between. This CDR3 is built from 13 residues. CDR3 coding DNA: TGTGCCAGCAGCCAAGGACTTTTAGATACGCAGTATTTT. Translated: CASSQGLLDTQYF.

As DNA, the CDR3 is TGCGCCAGCAGCCGGGACAGTAATGAAAAACTGTTTTTT. Translated, it gives CASSRDSNEKLFF. The V gene is TRBV5-1, the J gene TRBJ1-4, with TRBD1 matching 7 bases. The CDR3 consists of 13 residues. Per germline, CDR1 SGHRS and CDR2 YFSETQ. Trimming cost V 4 bases and J 4 bases; bases outside gene matches: 1.

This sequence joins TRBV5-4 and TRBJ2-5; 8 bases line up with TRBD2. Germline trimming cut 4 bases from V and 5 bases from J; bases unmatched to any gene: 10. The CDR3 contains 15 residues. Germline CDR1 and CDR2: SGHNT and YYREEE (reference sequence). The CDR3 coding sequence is TGTGCCAGCAGCCGAACGACAGGCGGGGGGGAGACCCAGTACTTC. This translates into CASSRTTGGGETQYF. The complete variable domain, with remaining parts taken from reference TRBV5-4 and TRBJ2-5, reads ETGVTQSPTHLIKTRGQQVTLRCSSQSGHNTVSWYQQALGQGPQFIFQYYREEENGRGNFPPRFSGLQFPNYSSELNVNALELDDSALYLCASSRTTGGGETQYFGPGTRLLVL.

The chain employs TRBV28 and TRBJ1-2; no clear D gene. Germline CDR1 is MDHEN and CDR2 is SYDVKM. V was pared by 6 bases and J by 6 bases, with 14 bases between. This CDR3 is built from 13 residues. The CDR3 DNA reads TGTGCCAGCAGACCTAGGCAGAGAAATGGCTACACCTTC. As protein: CASRPRQRNGYTF.

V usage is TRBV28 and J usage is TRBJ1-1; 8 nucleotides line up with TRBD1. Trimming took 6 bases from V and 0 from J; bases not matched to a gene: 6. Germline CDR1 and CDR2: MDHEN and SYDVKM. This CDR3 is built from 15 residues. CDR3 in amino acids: CASRGQVSLNTEAFF. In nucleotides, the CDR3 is TGTGCCAGCAGGGGACAGGTCAGCTTGAACACTGAAGCTTTCTTT.